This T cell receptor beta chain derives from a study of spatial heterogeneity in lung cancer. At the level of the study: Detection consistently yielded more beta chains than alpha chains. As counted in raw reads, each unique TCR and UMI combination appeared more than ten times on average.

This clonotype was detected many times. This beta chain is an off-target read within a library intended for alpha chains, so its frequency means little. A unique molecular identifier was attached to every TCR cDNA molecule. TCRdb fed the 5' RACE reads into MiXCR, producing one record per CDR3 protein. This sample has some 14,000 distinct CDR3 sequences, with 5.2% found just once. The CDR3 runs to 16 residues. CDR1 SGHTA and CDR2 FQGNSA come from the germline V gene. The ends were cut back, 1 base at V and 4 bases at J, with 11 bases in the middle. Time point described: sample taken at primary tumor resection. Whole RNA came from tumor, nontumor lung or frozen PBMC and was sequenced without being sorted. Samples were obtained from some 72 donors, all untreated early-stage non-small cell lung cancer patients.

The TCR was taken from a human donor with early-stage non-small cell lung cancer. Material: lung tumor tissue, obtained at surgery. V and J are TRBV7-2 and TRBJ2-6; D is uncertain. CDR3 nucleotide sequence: TGTGCCAGCAGCTTAGGGACCGACCCAGGGGCCAACGTCCTGACTTTC. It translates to CASSLGTDPGANVLTF.